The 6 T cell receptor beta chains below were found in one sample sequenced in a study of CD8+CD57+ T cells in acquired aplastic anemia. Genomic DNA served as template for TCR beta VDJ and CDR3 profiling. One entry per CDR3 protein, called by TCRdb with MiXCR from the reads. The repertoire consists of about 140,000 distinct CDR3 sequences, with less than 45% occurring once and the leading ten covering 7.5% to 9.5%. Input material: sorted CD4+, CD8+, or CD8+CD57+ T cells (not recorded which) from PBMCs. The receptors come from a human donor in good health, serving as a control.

CDR3 coding DNA: TGTGCCATCAGTGAGTCCACCGGGCTAACTCCTGGAAACACCATATATTTT. Amino acids: CAISESTGLTPGNTIYF. The V call is TRBV10-3, the J call TRBJ1-3; D remains unclear. CDR1 is ENHRY, CDR2 SYGVKD, per germline. This CDR3 region has 17 residues. The germline V and J ends were trimmed by 0 bases and 2 bases, with 14 bases remaining between them.

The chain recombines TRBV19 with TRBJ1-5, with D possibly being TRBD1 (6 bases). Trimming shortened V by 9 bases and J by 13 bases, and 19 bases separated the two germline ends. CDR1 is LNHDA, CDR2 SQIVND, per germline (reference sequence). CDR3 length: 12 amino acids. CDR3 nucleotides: TGTGCCAGCAATGAAATGGGGGGACATCAGCATTTT. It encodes CASNEMGGHQHF. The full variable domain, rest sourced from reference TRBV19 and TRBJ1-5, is DGGITQSPKYLFRKEGQNVTLSCEQNLNHDAMYWYRQDPGQGLRLIYYSQIVNDFQKGDIAEGYSVSREKKESFPLTVTSAQKNPTAFYLCASNEMGGHQHFGDGTRLSIL.

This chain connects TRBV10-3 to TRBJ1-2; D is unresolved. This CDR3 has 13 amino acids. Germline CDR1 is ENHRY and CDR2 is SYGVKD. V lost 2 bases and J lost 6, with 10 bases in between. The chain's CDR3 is CAISEIRVDGYTF. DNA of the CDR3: TGTGCCATCAGTGAGATACGGGTCGATGGCTACACCTTC.

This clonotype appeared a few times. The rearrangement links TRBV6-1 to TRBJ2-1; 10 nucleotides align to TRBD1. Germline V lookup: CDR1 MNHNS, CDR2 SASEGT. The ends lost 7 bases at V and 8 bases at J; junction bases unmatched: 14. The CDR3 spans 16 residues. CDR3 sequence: CASKTGTGEYWYEQFF. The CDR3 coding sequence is TGTGCCAGCAAAACCGGGACAGGGGAGTACTGGTATGAGCAGTTCTTC.

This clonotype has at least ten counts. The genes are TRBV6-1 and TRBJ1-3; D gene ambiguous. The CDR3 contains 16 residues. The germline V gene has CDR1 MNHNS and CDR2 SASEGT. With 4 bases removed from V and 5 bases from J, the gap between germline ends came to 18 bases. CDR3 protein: CASSGGLVELRNTIYF. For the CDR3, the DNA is TGTGCCAGCAGTGGAGGGCTGGTTGAATTAAGAAACACCATATATTTT.

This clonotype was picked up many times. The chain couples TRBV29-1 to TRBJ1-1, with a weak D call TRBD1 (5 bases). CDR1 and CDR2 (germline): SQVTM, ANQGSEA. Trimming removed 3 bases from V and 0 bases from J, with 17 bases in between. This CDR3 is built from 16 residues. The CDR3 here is CSVERRDGYMNTEAFF. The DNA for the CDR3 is TGCAGCGTTGAGAGAAGGGACGGTTACATGAACACTGAAGCTTTCTTT.